This T cell receptor (beta chain) was captured in a study of OX40 agonist ivuxolimab in advanced cancers. The V end lost 5 bases, the J end lost 0 bases, and 5 bases lay between the germline ends. This CDR3 spans 12 amino acids. From germline, CDR1 is GTSNPN and CDR2 SVGIG (reference sequence). Note on this clone: Its matching antigen is unknown. This specimen includes other DNA sequences encoding the same CDR3.

Overall study results and limits: Relative to CD4+ cells, CD8+ T cells on average had more expanded clones. Partial responders dosed at 0.1-3.0 mg/kg displayed clonal expansion ranking among the lowest.

Clones were sequenced by immunoSEQ multiplex PCR, and TCRdb holds only the in-frame ones, with some missing. The table has under 100,000 clones, 80% to 90% seen once. The sequences come from CD4+ or CD8+ T cells sorted from blood, collected in a trial of the OX40 agonist ivuxolimab. This receptor was taken from an adult with an advanced solid tumor such as melanoma, head and neck, liver or kidney cancer. The rearrangement uses TRBV30 and TRBJ1-5; D unresolved. Here the CDR3 reads CAWADSNQPQHF. CDR3 nucleotides: TGTGCCTGGGCCGATAGCAATCAGCCCCAGCATTTT. The whole variable domain, filled in from reference TRBV30 and TRBJ1-5, reads SQTIHQWPATLVQPVGSPLSLECTVEGTSNPNLYWYRQAAGRGLQLLFYSVGIGQISSEVPQNLSASRPQDRQFILSSKKLLLSDSGFYLCAWADSNQPQHFGDGTRLSIL.